This entry lists 26 T cell receptor beta chains sequenced from one sample in a study of cytomegalovirus exposure and HLA in healthy donors. PCR involved 60 Vbeta and 13 Jbeta primers. Sequencing was performed with immunoSEQ multiplex PCR; in TCRdb, only in-frame clones are kept and a portion is missing. This table holds approximately 170,000 clones, over 60% found once. The sample consisted of PBMCs. Receptor source: a female donor in good health and CMV-seronegative.

The gene calls are TRBV19 and TRBJ1-3; D uncertain. The V gene lost 9 bases and the J gene lost 0 bases, with 18 bases spanning the gap. The CDR3 runs 16 residues. Germline CDR1 and CDR2: LNHDA and SQIVND (reference sequence). CDR3 bases: TGTGCCAGCGGCGAACATATAGGAGCCTCTGGAAACACCATATATTTT. Translating gives CASGEHIGASGNTIYF.

The chain has TRBV7-2 and TRBJ2-5; TRBD2 matches at 7 bases. The CDR3 sequence is 15 residues long. V lost 2 bases to trimming and J lost 2 bases; unmatched junction nucleotides: 5. Germline V CDR1 and CDR2: SGHTA, FQGNSA. CDR3 protein: CASSLMGRGQETQYF. Written as DNA, the CDR3 is TGTGCCAGCAGCTTAATGGGGCGGGGGCAAGAGACCCAGTACTTC. The full variable domain, in which reference TRBV7-2 and TRBJ2-5 provide the parts outside the CDR3, is GAGVSQSPSNKVTEKGKDVELRCDPISGHTALYWYRQSLGQGLEFLIYFQGNSAPDKSGLPSDRFSAERTGGSVSTLTIQRTQQEDSAVYLCASSLMGRGQETQYFGPGTRLLVL.

The chain links TRBV9 to TRBJ2-2; 10 nucleotides agree with TRBD1. Germline CDR1 SGDLS, CDR2 YYNGEE. The CDR3 extends over 15 amino acids. V lost 6 bases to trimming and J lost 6 bases; unmatched junction nucleotides: 8. CDR3 in DNA: TGTGCCAGCAAAAAGGGACAGGGGACCGCCGGGGAGCTGTTTTTT. As protein: CASKKGQGTAGELFF.

This chain links TRBV2 with TRBJ2-5; 7 positions agree with TRBD1. Trimming removed 3 bases from V and 6 bases from J; junction bases left unmatched: 7. The V gene's germline CDR1 is SNHLY and CDR2 FYNNEI. This CDR3 comprises 14 residues. The CDR3 sequence: CASSDRTGAKTQYF. The CDR3 coding sequence is TGTGCCAGCAGTGATCGGACAGGCGCAAAGACCCAGTACTTC.

This rearrangement joins TRBV11-2 to TRBJ1-1; unclear D gene. The germline V and J ends were trimmed by 4 bases and 11 bases, with 8 bases remaining between them. The germline V gene has CDR1 SGHAT and CDR2 FQNNGV. The CDR3 contains 10 residues. The CDR3 nucleotides are TGTGCCAGCAGCTCCATTGCGGCTTTCTTT. It is translated as CASSSIAAFF.

The chain has TRBV7-2 and TRBJ2-7, with 11 bases lining up with TRBD2. This CDR3 is built from 15 residues. The germline CDR1 and CDR2 sequences are SGHTA and FQGNSA. Unmatched junction bases numbered 5, after V lost 5 bases and J lost 2 bases. CDR3 DNA: TGTGCCAGCAGCCTAAGACTAGCGGGGCCCTACGAGCAGTACTTC. Protein product: CASSLRLAGPYEQYF.

The gene calls are TRBV27 and TRBJ1-2; 11 bases are shared with TRBD1. The CDR3 has 15 amino acids. CDR1 is MNHEY and CDR2 is SMNVEV in the germline V gene (reference sequence). V shed 5 bases, J shed 4 bases, and the junction held 6 bases outside the gene matches. CDR3 amino acids: CASSPLDRGPYGYTF. The CDR3 DNA reads TGTGCCAGCAGTCCCCTGGACAGGGGGCCCTATGGCTACACCTTC.

The chain is built from TRBV9 and TRBJ1-2; D might be TRBD1 (5 bases). V lost 0 bases and J 4 bases, leaving 13 bases between the germline ends. The germline V gene encodes CDR1 SGDLS and CDR2 YYNGEE. The CDR3 spans 15 residues. This chain's CDR3 is CASSVEPGHLYGYTF. In nucleotides, the CDR3 is TGTGCCAGCAGCGTAGAGCCCGGACACCTCTATGGCTACACCTTC.

The chain couples TRBV9 to TRBJ1-2; a possible D gene is TRBD1 (6 bases). The germline V gene has CDR1 SGDLS and CDR2 YYNGEE. V gave up 0 bases and J gave up 3 bases, with 12 bases separating them. The CDR3 loop spans 15 amino acids. The CDR3 DNA reads as TGTGCCAGCAGCGTAGGCCAGGGGACCTACTATGGCTACACCTTC. This codes for CASSVGQGTYYGYTF.

The chain uses TRBV5-1 and TRBJ1-2; TRBD1 aligns across 7 bases. J lost 4 bases, V lost 0 bases, and 3 bases had no gene match. CDR3 length: 14 amino acids. Germline V CDR1 and CDR2: SGHRS, YFSETQ. CDR3 residues: CASSLVDRVYGYTF. CDR3 sequence (DNA): TGCGCCAGCAGCTTGGTAGACAGGGTCTATGGCTACACCTTC.

The chain carries TRBV19 and TRBJ2-7; possibly TRBD1 for D (5 bases). The CDR3 loop spans 14 amino acids. The ends were cut back, 5 bases at V and 2 bases at J, with 13 bases in the middle. The germline V gene encodes CDR1 LNHDA and CDR2 SQIVND (reference sequence). CDR3 protein: CASSPGRGPYEQYF. The CDR3 bases are TGTGCCAGTAGTCCTGGAAGGGGCCCCTACGAGCAGTACTTC.

This rearrangement joins TRBV4-1 to TRBJ2-2, with 10 bases aligning to TRBD2. Germline V lookup: CDR1 MGHRA, CDR2 YSYEKL. This CDR3 comprises 16 residues. V lost 6 bases to trimming and J lost 4 bases; unmatched junction nucleotides: 8. The CDR3 DNA follows: TGCGCCAGCAGGGATTCTGGACTAGCGGTCACCGGGGAGCTGTTTTTT. Protein: CASRDSGLAVTGELFF.

The chain links TRBV28 to TRBJ2-7; 9 positions match TRBD2. The CDR3 spans 15 residues. The germline V gene has CDR1 MDHEN and CDR2 SYDVKM. With V trimmed by 2 bases and J by 5 bases, 7 bases remained unmatched. CDR3 residues: CASSLVAGGPDEQYF. The CDR3 coding sequence is TGTGCCAGCAGTTTAGTGGCGGGGGGGCCTGACGAGCAGTACTTC.

This clone was counted once. The genes are TRBV6-6 and TRBJ2-7; 12 nucleotides line up with TRBD2. CDR3 length: 16 amino acids. Germline-derived CDR1 and CDR2 are MNHNY and SVGAGI (reference sequence). The junction had 6 bases not matched to a gene; V was cut back by 3 bases and J by 3 bases. CDR3 sequence reads: CASSYWRLAGVYEQYF. As DNA, the CDR3 is TGTGCCAGCAGTTATTGGCGACTAGCGGGGGTCTACGAGCAGTACTTC.

The chain combines TRBV21-1 with TRBJ1-1; the DNA was not compared with TRBD1, the D call given in the table. TRBV21-1 is tagged as a pseudogene. The CDR3 sequence is 15 residues long. This chain's CDR3 is CASSKEGDGNTEAFF. CDR3 coding DNA: TGTGCCAGCAGCAAAGAGGGGGATGGGAACACTGAAGCTTTCTTT.

The genes are TRBV25-1 and TRBJ2-1; TRBD2 agrees at 7 bases. This CDR3 has 15 amino acids. The V segment lost 8 bases and the J segment 6 bases; nucleotides outside the gene matches: 13. From germline, CDR1 is MGHDK and CDR2 SYGVNS. In DNA form, the CDR3 reads TGTGCCAGCTCCCCCGCCGCAGGGAGGGCCAATGAGCAGTTCTTC. It is translated as CASSPAAGRANEQFF.

This clone was detected only a few times. J is TRBJ2-5 and V is TRBV7-3; 7 bases fit TRBD1. The germline V gene has CDR1 SGHTA and CDR2 FQGTGA. The length of the CDR3 is 15 residues. V shed 5 bases, J shed 0 bases, and the junction held 6 bases outside the gene matches. This CDR3 reads CASSLGTEYQETQYF. DNA of the CDR3: TGTGCCAGCAGCCTAGGGACAGAATACCAAGAGACCCAGTACTTC.

The chain joins TRBV29-1 to TRBJ1-1; 9 bases are a match to TRBD1. The germline V gene encodes CDR1 SQVTM and CDR2 ANQGSEA. Trimming cost V 3 bases and J 11 bases; bases outside gene matches: 7. CDR3 length equals 12 residues. CDR3 sequence: CSVEIQGAVAFF. In DNA, the CDR3 is TGCAGCGTTGAGATACAGGGGGCCGTCGCTTTCTTT.

V usage is TRBV7-9 and J usage is TRBJ1-2; 7 bases are shared with TRBD1. The junction had 3 bases not matched to a gene; V was cut back by 4 bases and J by 4 bases. The germline V gene encodes CDR1 SEHNR and CDR2 FQNEAQ (reference sequence). The CDR3 loop spans 13 amino acids. The CDR3 DNA follows: TGTGCCAGCAGCTCCGGGACAGTCTATGGCTACACCTTC. Translating gives CASSSGTVYGYTF.

The rearrangement uses TRBV27 and TRBJ2-5; no clear D gene. Between the trimmed V and J ends, which lost 2 bases and 2 bases, there was a span of 6 bases. The germline V gene encodes CDR1 MNHEY and CDR2 SMNVEV (reference sequence). The CDR3 runs 13 residues. This chain's CDR3 is CASSLLRQETQYF. The CDR3, as DNA: TGTGCCAGCAGTTTACTCAGGCAAGAGACCCAGTACTTC.

The V call is TRBV9, the J call TRBJ2-7; a possible D gene is TRBD2 (6 bases). The CDR3 covers 16 residues. Trimming removed 3 bases at V and 5 bases at J, with 21 bases between. CDR1 is SGDLS, CDR2 YYNGEE, per germline. The CDR3 DNA is TGTGCCAGCAGCGGCTTGGGAGGTCAGGGTGCCCACGAGCAGTACTTC. Translating it yields CASSGLGGQGAHEQYF.

This clone turned up a few times. V usage is TRBV5-1 and J usage is TRBJ1-4, with 9 bases aligning to TRBD1. Germline V gives CDR1 SGHRS, CDR2 YFSETQ. Trimming took 4 bases from V and 6 from J; bases not matched to a gene: 4. The CDR3 runs 14 residues. For the CDR3, the DNA is TGCGCCAGCAGCCGGGACAGGGCAGATGAAAAACTGTTTTTT. Translating it yields CASSRDRADEKLFF.

The sample holds a few counts of this clone. The chain is built from TRBV4-3 and TRBJ1-2; D uncertain. Germline V gene sequence: CDR1 LGHNA, CDR2 YSLEER. The CDR3 has 16 residues. V shed 0 bases and J shed 2 bases, with 13 bases lying between them. As DNA, the CDR3 is TGCGCCAGCAGCCAAGACTTCCGGGTAGCCAACTATGGCTACACCTTC. This gives the protein CASSQDFRVANYGYTF.

This clone has a single count. The chain uses TRBV6-5 and TRBJ2-5; D perhaps matches TRBD2 (5 bases). The CDR3 is 11 amino acids. The germline V gene has CDR1 MNHEY and CDR2 SVGAGI. V lost 4 bases, J lost 6 bases, and 6 bases lay in between. The CDR3: CASSFGKTQYF. The CDR3 DNA is TGTGCCAGCAGTTTCGGGAAGACCCAGTACTTC.

V is TRBV5-1 and J is TRBJ2-1; 9 nucleotides line up with TRBD1. Germline lookup yields CDR1 SGHRS and CDR2 YFSETQ. The CDR3 has 15 amino acids. V dropped 3 bases and J dropped 1; count of bases not matched to a gene: 2. Written as DNA, the CDR3 is TGCGCCAGCAGCTGGACAGGGGCTTCCTACAATGAGCAGTTCTTC. Protein: CASSWTGASYNEQFF.

The rearrangement joins TRBV5-4 to TRBJ2-3; TRBD2 matches 10 bases. The CDR3 has 16 amino acids. Germline V gene data show CDR1 as SGHNT and CDR2 as YYREEE (reference sequence). With 3 bases clipped from V and 3 bases from J, the junction kept 7 bases outside the gene matches. The CDR3 sequence is CASSSGGSGRTDTQYF. For the CDR3, the DNA is TGTGCCAGCAGCTCCGGGGGTAGCGGGAGGACAGATACGCAGTATTTT.